This entry is about one TCR beta chain. This sample stems from a study of blood T cell repertoires in COVID-19. The V gene's germline CDR1 is ENHRY and CDR2 SYGVKD. There are 15 residues in the CDR3. The J segment lost 1 base and the V segment lost 10 bases, leaving 9 bases of the junction unmatched. The assay was immunoSEQ multiplex PCR, and TCRdb's table has in-frame clones only and misses some. The sample lists around 20,000 clones, over 75% occurring once. The source is a human donor in a cohort sampled during active COVID-19. The donor label of this sample is uncertain. The source material was peripheral blood. J is TRBJ1-1 and V is TRBV10-3, with 10 bases lining up with TRBD1. CDR3: CATRDRGIGNTEAFF. The CDR3 bases are TGTGCCACTCGGGACAGGGGTATTGGGAACACTGAAGCTTTCTTT.